The clone carrying this T cell receptor (beta chain) is a singleton in its sample. No antigen is known for it. PCR primers comprised 60 Vbeta and 13 Jbeta primers. Clones were sequenced by immunoSEQ multiplex PCR, and TCRdb holds only the in-frame ones, with some missing. The repertoire holds some 200,000 clones, 75% to 85% seen once, with approximately 2.6% in the top ten. The record originates from a study of cytomegalovirus exposure and HLA in healthy donors. V shed 0 bases, J shed 1 base, and the junction held 3 bases outside the gene matches. This CDR3 has 15 amino acids. Germline V lookup: CDR1 MNHEY, CDR2 SVGAGI. General study results and limits: Among CMV-associated TCR beta chains, most appeared HLA-restricted in a later analysis. In an earlier analysis, productive rearrangement rates for most beta V segments clustered near 87% or 30%.

The sequence derives from a woman in her fifties or sixties in good health and CMV-seropositive. Specimen: PBMCs. The chain combines TRBV6-5 with TRBJ2-7, with 7 bases that match TRBD1. CDR3 sequence: CASSYSGQPSYEQYF. DNA of the CDR3: TGTGCCAGCAGTTACTCGGGACAGCCTTCCTACGAGCAGTACTTC.